This is a list of T cell receptor beta chains from one sample in a study of brain T cells in children with intractable seizures. Repertoires were generated with immunoSEQ multiplex PCR, while TCRdb's copy carries only in-frame clones and drops some. The sample has roughly 69,000 clones, about 96% seen once. The sequences come from peripheral blood, collected at surgery. These receptors came from a boy under three years old with focal cortical dysplasia and intractable seizures. The CDR3 runs from the conserved cysteine through the conserved F or W. D genes are given only for firm matches. Part of the rows lack a size; the others show once, few, many or a class for expanded clones.

D gene: TRBD1; clone size: .; J gene: TRBJ2-3; V gene: TRBV28; CDR3 protein: CASSLGTAKRFTDTQYF; CDR3 DNA: TGTGCCAGCAGTCTCGGGACAGCGAAGAGGTTTACAGATACGCAGTATTTT
D gene: .; clone size: .; J gene: TRBJ2-3; V gene: TRBV16; CDR3 protein: CASSQSETGLGTDTQYF; CDR3 DNA: TGTGCCAGCAGCCAATCGGAGACGGGCCTGGGAACAGATACGCAGTATTTT
D gene: .; clone size: .; J gene: TRBJ2-3; V gene: TRBV24-1; CDR3 protein: CATSAPTVSTDTQYF; CDR3 DNA: TGTGCCACCAGTGCTCCAACGGTCTCGACGGATACGCAGTATTTT
D gene: .; clone size: once; J gene: TRBJ2-6; V gene: TRBV15; CDR3 protein: CATRVGGSNSGANVLTF; CDR3 DNA: TGTGCCACCAGGGTGGGAGGATCTAACTCTGGGGCCAACGTCCTGACTTTC
D gene: TRBD2; clone size: .; J gene: TRBJ2-3; V gene: TRBV5-1; CDR3 protein: CASSHSGGNPTDTQYF; CDR3 DNA: TGCGCCAGCAGTCACAGCGGGGGGAATCCCACAGATACGCAGTATTTT
D gene: .; clone size: .; J gene: TRBJ1-4; V gene: TRBV29-1; CDR3 protein: CSVGQATNEKLFF; CDR3 DNA: TGCAGCGTTGGACAGGCAACTAATGAAAAACTGTTTTTT
D gene: TRBD1; clone size: .; J gene: TRBJ2-3; V gene: TRBV6-4; CDR3 protein: CASSDSQGADTQYF; CDR3 DNA: TGTGCCAGCAGTGACTCGCAGGGGGCAGATACGCAGTATTTT
D gene: .; clone size: .; J gene: TRBJ1-1; V gene: TRBV4-1; CDR3 protein: CASSQDWIGNTEAFF; CDR3 DNA: TGCGCCAGCAGCCAAGATTGGATCGGGAACACTGAAGCTTTCTTT
D gene: .; clone size: once; J gene: TRBJ2-3; V gene: TRBV7-3; CDR3 protein: CASSGSTRDTQYF; CDR3 DNA: TGTGCCAGCAGCGGTTCTACGAGGGATACGCAGTATTTT
D gene: TRBD2; clone size: .; J gene: TRBJ2-5; V gene: TRBV4-1; CDR3 protein: CASSQVGGGSKETQYF; CDR3 DNA: TGCGCCAGCAGCCAAGTTGGCGGGGGGTCGAAAGAGACCCAGTACTTC
D gene: .; clone size: .; J gene: TRBJ1-2; V gene: TRBV6-5; CDR3 protein: CASRGGGYGYTF; CDR3 DNA: TGTGCCAGCAGGGGGGGAGGATATGGCTACACCTTC
D gene: .; clone size: .; J gene: TRBJ1-2; V gene: TRBV21-1; CDR3 protein: CASSKAQENYGYTF; CDR3 DNA: TGTGCCAGCAGCAAGGCTCAGGAGAACTATGGCTACACCTTC
D gene: TRBD1; clone size: .; J gene: TRBJ2-3; V gene: TRBV5-1; CDR3 protein: CASSLDRDLDTQYF; CDR3 DNA: TGCGCCAGCAGCTTAGACAGGGATTTAGATACGCAGTATTTT
D gene: .; clone size: .; J gene: TRBJ1-6; V gene: TRBV23-1; CDR3 protein: CASSQSAEGLEGTYNSPLHF; CDR3 DNA: TGCGCCAGCAGTCAATCGGCGGAAGGCCTAGAGGGAACCTATAATTCACCCCTCCACTTT
D gene: .; clone size: once; J gene: TRBJ2-3; V gene: TRBV29-1; CDR3 protein: CSVHLGPGGTDTQYF; CDR3 DNA: TGCAGCGTTCATTTAGGGCCGGGCGGCACAGATACGCAGTATTTT
D gene: TRBD2; clone size: .; J gene: TRBJ2-1; V gene: TRBV6-2/TRBV6-3; CDR3 protein: CASSAREGLFNEQFF; CDR3 DNA: TGTGCCAGCAGTGCAAGGGAGGGTTTATTCAATGAGCAGTTCTTC
D gene: .; clone size: .; J gene: TRBJ1-1; V gene: TRBV18; CDR3 protein: CASSPLPESTEAFF; CDR3 DNA: TGTGCCAGCTCACCACTTCCGGAGAGCACTGAAGCTTTCTTT
D gene: .; clone size: .; J gene: TRBJ1-6; V gene: TRBV27; CDR3 protein: CASSQFGGSTYNSPLHF; CDR3 DNA: TGTGCCAGCAGCCAGTTCGGGGGAAGCACCTATAATTCACCCCTCCACTTT
D gene: .; clone size: .; J gene: TRBJ2-2; V gene: TRBV24-1; CDR3 protein: CATSDRHNFRQFSTGELFF; CDR3 DNA: TGTGCCACCAGTGACCGACATAATTTCCGCCAATTTAGTACCGGGGAGCTGTTTTTT
D gene: .; clone size: .; J gene: TRBJ1-6; V gene: TRBV7-6; CDR3 protein: CASSLTPRNSYNSPLHF; CDR3 DNA: TGTGCCAGCAGCTTAACCCCCCGGAACTCCTATAATTCACCCCTCCACTTT
D gene: .; clone size: .; J gene: TRBJ1-6; V gene: TRBV5-4; CDR3 protein: CASSFPGDNSPLHF; CDR3 DNA: TGTGCCAGCAGCTTTCCAGGGGACAACTCACCCCTCCACTTT
D gene: .; clone size: .; J gene: TRBJ2-5; V gene: TRBV5-1; CDR3 protein: CASSLGSQETQYF; CDR3 DNA: TGCGCCAGCAGCTTGGGAAGCCAAGAGACCCAGTACTTC
D gene: .; clone size: once; J gene: TRBJ2-7; V gene: TRBV5-5; CDR3 protein: CASSLRLGSSSYEQYF; CDR3 DNA: TGTGCCAGCAGCTTGAGGCTAGGATCCTCCTCCTACGAGCAGTACTTC
D gene: .; clone size: .; J gene: TRBJ2-1; V gene: TRBV19; CDR3 protein: CASSILAGAGNEQFF; CDR3 DNA: TGTGCCAGTAGTATATTGGCGGGGGCAGGCAATGAGCAGTTCTTC
D gene: .; clone size: .; J gene: TRBJ1-3; V gene: TRBV28; CDR3 protein: CASTLDSTPGNTIYF; CDR3 DNA: TGTGCCAGCACACTCGACAGTACTCCTGGAAACACCATATATTTT
D gene: .; clone size: .; J gene: TRBJ1-2; V gene: TRBV29-1; CDR3 protein: CSARRGDYGYTF; CDR3 DNA: TGCAGTGCCCGACGGGGTGACTATGGCTACACCTTC